One and the same sample provided the 27 T cell receptor beta chains below, sequenced in a study of T cells in Graves' hyperthyroidism and ophthalmopathy. TCR beta CDR3 sequences were amplified from RNA transcripts. First-round RT-PCR with HTBI primers amplified the TCR CDR3 region. TCRdb redid the calling of the multiplex PCR reads with MiXCR, one entry per CDR3 protein. The sample holds over 500,000 distinct CDR3 sequences; 15% to 20% are singletons and the top ten take over 25%. Specimen: blood. The receptor source for this set is a woman aged 25-40 years with Graves' ophthalmopathy.

This clonotype showed up many times. The chain carries TRBV11-2 and TRBJ2-5; 7 bases are shared with TRBD2. CDR1 SGHAT and CDR2 FQNNGV come from the germline V gene. V lost 6 bases, J lost 3 bases, and 10 bases stayed unmatched. The CDR3 runs 15 residues. Here the CDR3 DNA reads TGTGCCAGCAGATCACCGGGACTAACCAAAGAGACCCAGTACTTC. Its translation is CASRSPGLTKETQYF.

The J gene is TRBJ2-5, the V gene TRBV7-8; TRBD2 matches 9 bases. The V and J ends lost 1 base and 4 bases, in that order; junction bases with no gene match: 19. The germline CDR1 and CDR2 sequences are SGHVS and FQNEAQ. The CDR3 is 20 amino acids. The CDR3 coding sequence is TGTGCCAGCAGCTTAGACTTATTTAGCGGGAGTAATCTATACGGAGAGACCCAGTACTTC. Amino acids: CASSLDLFSGSNLYGETQYF.

This clonotype was detected a few times. The chain couples TRBV28 to TRBJ1-2; D may be TRBD1 (5 bases). V lost 6 bases to trimming and J lost 2 bases, with 7 bases between them. The CDR3 has 12 residues. Germline V lookup: CDR1 MDHEN, CDR2 SYDVKM. CDR3 DNA sequence: TGTGCCAGCAGACAGGCCAACTATGGCTACACCTTC. It specifies CASRQANYGYTF.

This clonotype was detected ten times or more. The V and J genes are TRBV20-1 and TRBJ1-2; TRBD1 matches at 8 bases. The J segment lost 4 bases and the V segment lost 6 bases, leaving 7 bases of the junction unmatched. Looked up from germline, CDR1 is DFQATT and CDR2 is SNEGSKA (reference sequence). This CDR3 has 13 amino acids. Here the CDR3 DNA reads TGCAGTGCCTCAGGGGGCGCCGGCTATGGCTACACCTTC. Translating it yields CSASGGAGYGYTF.

This clonotype came up many times. The V and J genes are TRBV7-2 and TRBJ2-3; perhaps TRBD2 as D (5 bases). Germline CDR1 and CDR2: SGHTA and FQGNSA. This CDR3 is built from 13 residues. Trimming left V 5 bases short and J 6 bases short, with 12 bases between. CDR3 sequence (DNA): TGTGCCAGCAGCCCGAATTGGGAGGATACGCAGTATTTT. Protein sequence: CASSPNWEDTQYF.

The chain couples TRBV18 to TRBJ2-5, with 10 bases fitting TRBD1. This CDR3 spans 15 amino acids. The V segment lost 5 bases and the J segment 5 bases; nucleotides outside the gene matches: 8. Germline V CDR1 and CDR2: KGHSH, LQKENI. The CDR3 loop is CASSAGQGEWETQYF. The CDR3 DNA reads TGTGCCAGCTCAGCCGGACAGGGGGAATGGGAGACCCAGTACTTC.

As for this clonotype: The CDR3 ends on some other residue instead of the conserved phenylalanine or tryptophan, so this is likely a read error. J is TRBJ2-2 and V is TRBV27; D possibly corresponds to TRBD1 (5 bases). The CDR3 is 13 amino acids. With 6 bases removed from V and 6 bases from J, the gap between germline ends came to 11 bases. Germline V lookup: CDR1 MNHEY, CDR2 SMNVEV (reference sequence). CDR3 amino acids: CASRLQGSGELFS. The CDR3 coding sequence is TGTGCCAGCAGGCTCCAGGGTTCCGGGGAGCTGTTTTCT.

This clonotype has a handful of counts. The chain combines TRBV9 with TRBJ2-1; maybe TRBD2 (6 bases). This CDR3 contains 15 residues. Germline V lookup: CDR1 SGDLS, CDR2 YYNGEE. V lost 0 bases to trimming and J lost 2 bases, with 9 bases between them. The CDR3 loop reads CASSVEAGTYNEQFF. CDR3 DNA: TGTGCCAGCAGCGTAGAGGCGGGAACCTACAATGAGCAGTTCTTC.

This clonotype was detected a few times. The chain is built from TRBV3-1 and TRBJ2-7; 8 bases line up with TRBD1. Trimming cost V 5 bases and J 6 bases; bases outside gene matches: 6. The CDR3 extends over 13 amino acids. Germline loops: CDR1 LGHDT, CDR2 YNNKEL (reference sequence). CDR3 nucleotides: TGTGCCAGCAGCTACCCGGACAGGGCCGAGCAGTACTTC. It codes for CASSYPDRAEQYF.

This clonotype has just a few counts. This rearrangement joins TRBV6-6 to TRBJ2-7, with TRBD2 matching over 11 bases. With 2 bases clipped from V and 2 bases from J, the junction kept 5 bases outside the gene matches. Germline lookup yields CDR1 MNHNY and CDR2 SVGAGI (reference sequence). This CDR3 is 16 amino acids long. The CDR3 here is CASSYMAGLAAYEQYF. CDR3 coding DNA: TGTGCCAGCAGTTACATGGCGGGACTAGCGGCCTACGAGCAGTACTTC.

This clonotype has just a few counts. The V gene is TRBV5-5, the J gene TRBJ1-1; weak D call: TRBD1 (5 bases). Between the trimmed V and J ends, which lost 6 bases and 5 bases, there was a span of 23 bases. Germline CDR1 SGHKS, CDR2 YYEKEE (reference sequence). The CDR3 has 16 amino acids. The CDR3 nucleotides are TGTGCCAGCACCTCATGGGCGGGCATCGAGGGGACTGAAGCTTTCTTT. Translation: CASTSWAGIEGTEAFF.

This clonotype was picked up a small number of times. The chain employs TRBV24-1 and TRBJ2-7; 13 nucleotides line up with TRBD2. Germline V gives CDR1 KGHDR, CDR2 SFDVKD. Germline trimming cut 7 bases from V and 1 base from J; bases unmatched to any gene: 3. This CDR3 has 15 amino acids. DNA of the CDR3: TGTGCCACCAGCGGACTAGCGGGAGTTTCCTACGAGCAGTACTTC. It encodes CATSGLAGVSYEQYF.

J is TRBJ2-1 and V is TRBV9, with TRBD2 as a possible D gene (5 bases). Trimming cost V 0 bases and J 0 bases, with 7 bases left between them. Germline assignment: CDR1 SGDLS and CDR2 YYNGEE. The CDR3 loop spans 15 amino acids. The CDR3 is CASSVDGDSYNEQFF. CDR3 nucleotides: TGTGCCAGCAGCGTAGACGGGGACTCCTACAATGAGCAGTTCTTC. Full variable domain (missing parts from reference TRBV9 and TRBJ2-1): DSGVTQTPKHLITATGQRVTLRCSPRSGDLSVYWYQQSLDQGLQFLIQYYNGEERAKGNILERFSAQQFPDLHSELNLSSLELGDSALYFCASSVDGDSYNEQFFGPGTRLTVL.

This clonotype was observed at least ten times. V usage is TRBV6-2 or TRBV6-3 and J usage is TRBJ2-1; TRBD2 agrees at 14 bases. Trimming at V came to 0 bases and at J to 9 bases, leaving 4 bases not matched to a gene. This CDR3 has 16 residues. The germline CDR1 and CDR2 sequences are MNHEY and SVGEGT. Written as DNA, the CDR3 is TGTGCCAGCAGTTACTCGACTAGCGGGAGGGTTGCTGAGCAGTTCTTC. This translates into CASSYSTSGRVAEQFF.

In its sample, this clonotype was seen many times. The CDR3 reads CAISDSNQPQHF. The DNA for the CDR3 is TGTGCCATCAGTGACAGTAATCAGCCCCAGCATTTT. The rearrangement uses TRBV10-3 and TRBJ1-5; D unresolved. CDR1 ENHRY and CDR2 SYGVKD come from the germline V gene. This CDR3 is 12 amino acids long. V was trimmed by 3 bases and J by 4 bases, leaving 4 bases between them.

Only a few counts were recorded for this clonotype. The gene calls are TRBV27 and TRBJ2-7; possibly TRBD2 for D (6 bases). V was clipped by 5 bases and J by 4 bases, with 12 bases between them. Germline-derived CDR1 and CDR2 are MNHEY and SMNVEV (reference sequence). There are 13 residues in the CDR3. The CDR3 sequence: CASSPGDFYEQYF. DNA of the CDR3: TGTGCCAGCAGTCCGGGGGACTTTTACGAGCAGTACTTC.

The chain carries TRBV5-6 and TRBJ2-7, with 7 bases that match TRBD1. J lost 2 bases, V lost 3 bases, and 5 bases had no gene match. Per the germline V gene, CDR1 is SGHDT and CDR2 is YYEEEE. The CDR3 runs 14 residues. CDR3 sequence reads: CASSSWTGAYEQYF. CDR3 nucleotide sequence: TGTGCCAGCAGCTCTTGGACAGGCGCCTACGAGCAGTACTTC.

A few counts support this clonotype. The chain couples TRBV6-1 to TRBJ2-6; TRBD2 matches 10 bases. This CDR3 is built from 15 residues. CDR1 is MNHNS and CDR2 is SASEGT in the germline V gene. Unmatched junction bases numbered 0, after V lost 4 bases and J lost 3 bases. The CDR3 DNA sequence: TGTGCCAGCAGTGGACTAGCGGGTGGGGCCAACGTCCTGACTTTC. Translated, it gives CASSGLAGGANVLTF.

This clonotype was seen more than once but under ten times. The gene calls are TRBV7-2 and TRBJ1-5; possibly TRBD1 for D (6 bases). Germline V CDR1 and CDR2: SGHTA, FQGNSA. The V end lost 4 bases, the J end lost 6 bases, and 19 bases lay between the germline ends. This CDR3 has 16 residues. The CDR3 spells CASSSLTLQGSQPQHF. As DNA, the CDR3 is TGTGCCAGCAGCTCTTTAACTTTACAGGGTAGTCAGCCCCAGCATTTT.

This clonotype was observed at least ten times. The chain uses TRBV19 and TRBJ2-1, with TRBD2 as a possible D gene (5 bases). CDR3 length equals 12 residues. V was shortened by 8 bases and J by 5 bases, with 10 bases between the two germline ends. In germline, CDR1 is LNHDA, CDR2 SQIVND (reference sequence). The CDR3 spells CASALVNNEQFF. CDR3 nucleotide sequence: TGTGCCAGTGCACTAGTAAACAATGAGCAGTTCTTC. Supplemented by reference TRBV19 and TRBJ2-1, the full variable domain reads DGGITQSPKYLFRKEGQNVTLSCEQNLNHDAMYWYRQDPGQGLRLIYYSQIVNDFQKGDIAEGYSVSREKKESFPLTVTSAQKNPTAFYLCASALVNNEQFFGPGTRLTVL.

The rearrangement joins TRBV10-3 to TRBJ1-5, with D hard to call. Trimming cost V 3 bases and J 4 bases, with 4 bases left between them. This CDR3 region has 12 residues. The germline V gene has CDR1 ENHRY and CDR2 SYGVKD. The CDR3 nucleotides read TGTGCCATCAGTGATGAAAATCAGCCCCAGCATTTT. It is translated as CAISDENQPQHF.

This clonotype was recorded at least ten times. The rearrangement joins TRBV20-1 to TRBJ2-1; unclear D gene. CDR3 length: 14 residues. Between the trimmed V and J ends, which lost 0 bases and 2 bases, there was a span of 8 bases. CDR1 DFQATT and CDR2 SNEGSKA come from the germline V gene (reference sequence). DNA for the CDR3: TGCAGTGCTAGAGAAGACGGACCCTACAATGAGCAGTTCTTC. Its translation is CSAREDGPYNEQFF.

The chain links TRBV28 to TRBJ1-5, with 7 bases fitting TRBD1. The J segment lost 5 bases and the V segment lost 6 bases, leaving 10 bases of the junction unmatched. Per germline, CDR1 MDHEN and CDR2 SYDVKM. The CDR3 runs to 15 residues. CDR3 bases: TGTGCCAGCAGCCAAGGGACAGCTGGGGATCAGCCCCAGCATTTT. Translated, it gives CASSQGTAGDQPQHF. The variable domain in full, completed from reference TRBV28 and TRBJ1-5, reads DVKVTQSSRYLVKRTGEKVFLECVQDMDHENMFWYRQDPGLGLRLIYFSYDVKMKEKGDIPEGYSVSREKKERFSLILESASTNQTSMYLCASSQGTAGDQPQHFGDGTRLSIL.

This clonotype has only a few counts. V is TRBV20-1 and J is TRBJ2-1, with 8 bases that match TRBD2. This CDR3 comprises 14 residues. Germline V gene lookup returns CDR1 DFQATT and CDR2 SNEGSKA (reference sequence). V shed 4 bases and J 3 bases; nucleotides not matched to a gene: 5. CDR3 region: CSANPSGSYNEQFF. For the CDR3, the DNA is TGCAGTGCTAACCCCAGCGGGAGCTACAATGAGCAGTTCTTC.

This clonotype came up many times. The chain is built from TRBV28 and TRBJ2-3; D possibly corresponds to TRBD2 (6 bases). The CDR3 contains 13 residues. Trimming shortened V by 3 bases and J by 5 bases, and 9 bases separated the two germline ends. Germline CDR1 and CDR2: MDHEN and SYDVKM. CDR3 DNA: TGTGCCAGCAGTTTCCCGGAGGGAGATACGCAGTATTTT. Translation: CASSFPEGDTQYF.

This clonotype was counted many times. This chain joins TRBV2 and TRBJ2-3, with D possibly TRBD1 on 5 matching bases. The CDR3 has 16 residues. Trimming removed 1 base from V and 1 base from J, with 12 bases in between. Germline V gene sequence: CDR1 SNHLY, CDR2 FYNNEI. The CDR3 DNA sequence: TGTGCCAGCAGTGAAGGGGCAGGGATGGGCACAGATACGCAGTATTTT. It translates to CASSEGAGMGTDTQYF.

A few counts support this clonotype. A much larger clone is a single base away; this may be a read error. The chain carries TRBV2 and TRBJ2-6; 10 bases are shared with TRBD2. Germline CDR1 is SNHLY and CDR2 is FYNNEI. This CDR3 spans 18 amino acids. CDR3 bases: TGTGCCAGCAATGAATCTCTAGCGGGAGTCGGAGGGGCCAACGTCCTGACTTTC. This translates into CASNESLAGVGGANVLTF.